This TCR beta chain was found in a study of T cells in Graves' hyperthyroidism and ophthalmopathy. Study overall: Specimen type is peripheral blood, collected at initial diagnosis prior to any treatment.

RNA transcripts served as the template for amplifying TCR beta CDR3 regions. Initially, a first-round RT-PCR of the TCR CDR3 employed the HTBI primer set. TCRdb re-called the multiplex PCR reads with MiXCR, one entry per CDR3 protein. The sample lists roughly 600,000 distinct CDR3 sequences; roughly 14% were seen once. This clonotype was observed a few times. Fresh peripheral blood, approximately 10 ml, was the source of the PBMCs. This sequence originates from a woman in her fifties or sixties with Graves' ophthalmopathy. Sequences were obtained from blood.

The DNA for the CDR3 is TGCAGTGTTAGCCCAGGACAGACTAATCAGCCCCAGCATTTT. Amino acids: CSVSPGQTNQPQHF. This sequence joins TRBV20-1 and TRBJ1-5; D possibly corresponds to TRBD1 (6 bases). The CDR3 loop spans 14 amino acids. Germline CDR1 reads DFQATT; CDR2 reads SNEGSKA (reference sequence). The V end was cut by 7 bases, the J end by 4 bases, with 17 bases between.